This TCR beta chain was identified during a study of CD8 T cells in ankylosing spondylitis. Germline V gene data show CDR1 as SQVTM and CDR2 as ANQGSEA. The CDR3 is 16 amino acids. The V gene lost 0 bases and the J gene lost 2 bases, with 14 bases spanning the gap. This clonotype was detected a few times. Its antigen is unknown. Study conclusions and caveats: Disease-linked clones had a CD8+ phenotype and relatively low frequency in peripheral blood. Reportedly, matched ankylosing spondylitis synovial fluid was significantly enriched for disease-linked clones. A TCR beta motif made of fewer than ten highly homologous variants seemed typical of ankylosing spondylitis blood.

Scientists made TCR beta libraries using quantitative 5'-RACE with molecular barcodes. Each CDR3 protein is one row after TCRdb ran MiXCR on the 5' RACE reads. The sample shows around 300,000 distinct CDR3 sequences, about 15% of them seen only once. Sequences were obtained from blood, either unsorted or a sorted T cell fraction (not recorded which). This receptor was obtained from a male donor with ankylosing spondylitis or in good health (not recorded which). The V call is TRBV29-1, the J call TRBJ2-1; no firm D call. CDR3 sequence: CSVEDVRLPPYNEQFF. The CDR3 DNA follows: TGCAGCGTTGAAGATGTACGACTCCCCCCCTACAATGAGCAGTTCTTC.